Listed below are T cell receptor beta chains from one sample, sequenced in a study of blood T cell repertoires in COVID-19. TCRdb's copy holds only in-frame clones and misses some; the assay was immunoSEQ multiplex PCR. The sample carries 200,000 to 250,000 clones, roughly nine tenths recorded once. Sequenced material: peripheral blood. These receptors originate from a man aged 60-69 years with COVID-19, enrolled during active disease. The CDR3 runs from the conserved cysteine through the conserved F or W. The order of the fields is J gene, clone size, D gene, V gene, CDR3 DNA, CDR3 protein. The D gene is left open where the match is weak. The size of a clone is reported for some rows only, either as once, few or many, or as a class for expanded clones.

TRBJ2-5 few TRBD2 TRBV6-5 TGTGCCAGCAGTTACAGCGGGATTCTACAAGAGACCCAGTACTTC CASSYSGILQETQYF
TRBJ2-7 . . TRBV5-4 TGTGCCAGCAGCCATCTAGCCCGCGACGAGCAGTACTTC CASSHLARDEQYF
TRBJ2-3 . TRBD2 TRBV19 TGTGCCAGCAAGAGTAATAGACGGACTAGCGGGAGTAAGAGGGGCACAGATACGCAGTATTTT CASKSNRRTSGSKRGTDTQYF
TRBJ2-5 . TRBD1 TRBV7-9 TGTGCCAGCAGTACCGGGACAGGGAGCCAAGAGACCCAGTACTTC CASSTGTGSQETQYF
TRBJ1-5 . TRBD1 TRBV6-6 TGTGCCAGCAGTTCTGGACAGGGAGGAAGCAATCAGCCCCAGCATTTT CASSSGQGGSNQPQHF
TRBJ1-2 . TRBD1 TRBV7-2 TGTGCCAGCAGCCGCGATGGGACAGCCTATGGCTACACCTTC CASSRDGTAYGYTF
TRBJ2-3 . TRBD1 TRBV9 TGTGCCAGCAGCGAGGGGGCTAGAAATACGCAGTATTTT CASSEGARNTQYF
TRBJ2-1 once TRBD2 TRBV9 TGTGCCAGCAGCCCCCCACCTTGGGCGGGAGGGCCCTATGAGCAGTTCTTC CASSPPPWAGGPYEQFF
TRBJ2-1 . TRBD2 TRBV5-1 TGCGCCAGCAGCTTGTCAACTAGCGGCTACAATGAGCAGTTCTTC CASSLSTSGYNEQFF
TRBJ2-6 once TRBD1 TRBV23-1 TGCGCCAGCAGCCGGGACAGCATGCTCTCTGGGGCCAACGTCCTGACTTTC CASSRDSMLSGANVLTF
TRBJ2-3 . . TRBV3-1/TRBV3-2 TGTGCCAGCAGCCGCTGGGGTAGCGGAGGTAGCACAGATACGCAGTATTTT CASSRWGSGGSTDTQYF
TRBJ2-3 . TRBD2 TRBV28 TGTGCCAGCAGTTTACCCCCAACTAGCGGGAGAAGCACAGATACGCAGTATTTT CASSLPPTSGRSTDTQYF
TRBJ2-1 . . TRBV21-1 TGTGCCAGCAGCAAATTAGTGACTAGCCCCCGCAATGAGCAGTTCTTC CASSKLVTSPRNEQFF
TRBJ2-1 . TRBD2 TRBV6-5 TGTGCCAGCAGTTACTCGTCTAGCGGGGGGGCCAATGAGCAGTTCTTC CASSYSSSGGANEQFF
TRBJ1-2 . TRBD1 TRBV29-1 TGCAGCGCATGGACCGGGACAGGGGACTATGGCTACACCTTC CSAWTGTGDYGYTF
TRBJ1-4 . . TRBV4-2 TGTGCCAGCAGCGAGGCTGCAACTAATGAAAAACTGTTTTTT CASSEAATNEKLFF
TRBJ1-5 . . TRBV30 TGTGCCTGGAGTAGGGGCAGGAGCAATCAGCCCCAGCATTTT CAWSRGRSNQPQHF
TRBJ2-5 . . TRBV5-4 TGTGCCAGCAGCTTGGCCAGGGTCCAAGAGACCCAGTACTTC CASSLARVQETQYF
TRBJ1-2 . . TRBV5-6 TGTGCCAGCAGACTCCCGGGTCCCTATGGCTACACCTTC CASRLPGPYGYTF
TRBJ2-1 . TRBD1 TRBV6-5 TGTGCCAGCAGTTCATCGGGACAGGGAAGTGAGCAGTTCTTC CASSSSGQGSEQFF
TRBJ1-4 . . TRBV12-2 TGTGCAAGTCCCGCCCCGACAGGGGAAGGGGAAAAACTGTTTTTT CASPAPTGEGEKLFF
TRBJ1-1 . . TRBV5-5 TGTGCCAGCAGCTACACCGGGACAATGAACACTGAAGCTTTCTTT CASSYTGTMNTEAFF
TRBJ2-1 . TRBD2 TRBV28 TGTGCCAGCGCTCGGCAGCGGGGGGGCCATAAGAATGAGCAGTTCTTC CASARQRGGHKNEQFF
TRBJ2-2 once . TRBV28 TGTGCCAGCACCATTAGAAACAGGAACACCGGGGAGCTGTTTTTT CASTIRNRNTGELFF
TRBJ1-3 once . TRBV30 TGTGCCTGGAGCCCGGACAGACTCTCTGGAAACACCATATATTTT CAWSPDRLSGNTIYF
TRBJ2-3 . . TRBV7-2 TGTGCCAGCAGCAAAGGAGGGCCCCAAGATACGCAGTATTTT CASSKGGPQDTQYF
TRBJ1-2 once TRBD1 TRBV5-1 TGCGCCAGCAGCATCGGACAGGGTCCTAACTATGGCTACACCTTC CASSIGQGPNYGYTF
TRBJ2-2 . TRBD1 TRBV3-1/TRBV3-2 TGTGCCAGCAGCTCGACAGGGGGCAAGACCGGGGAGCTGTTTTTT CASSSTGGKTGELFF
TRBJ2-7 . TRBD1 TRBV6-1 TGTGCCAGCAGTGATATACAGGGGGCCCCCTACGAGCAGTACTTC CASSDIQGAPYEQYF
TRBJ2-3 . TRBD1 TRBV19 TGTGCCAGTAGCCGCCGCGCGATCAAAACAGGGGGTCGCACAGATACGCAGTATTTT CASSRRAIKTGGRTDTQYF
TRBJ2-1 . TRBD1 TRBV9 TGTGCCAGCAGCGGGGTCCCGACAGGGAGCAATGAGCAGTTCTTC CASSGVPTGSNEQFF
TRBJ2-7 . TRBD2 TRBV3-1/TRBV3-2 TGTGCCAGCAGCCGACTAGCGGGACCTGGGGAGGCGGGCTACGAGCAGTACTTC CASSRLAGPGEAGYEQYF
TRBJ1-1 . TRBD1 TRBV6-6 TGTGCCAGCAGTTACCTGGGACAGGGGCACACTGAAGCTTTCTTT CASSYLGQGHTEAFF
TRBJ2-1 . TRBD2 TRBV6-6 TGTGCCAGCAACCTAGCGGGAGGGCTTAATGAGCAGTTCTTC CASNLAGGLNEQFF
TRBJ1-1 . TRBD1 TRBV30 TGTGCCTGGAGTGACTCGCCGACAGGGGCAGCTTTCTTT CAWSDSPTGAAFF
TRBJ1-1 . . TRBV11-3 TGTGCCAGCAGCCAGGGGCTCTCTGAAGCTTTCTTT CASSQGLSEAFF
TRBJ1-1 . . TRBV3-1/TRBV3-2 TGTGCCAGCAGCCAAGACCCGGGGGTGAACACTGAAGCTTTCTTT CASSQDPGVNTEAFF
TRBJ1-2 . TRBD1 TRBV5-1 TGCGCCAGCAGCTCTACAGGGGGCTATGGCTACACCTTC CASSSTGGYGYTF
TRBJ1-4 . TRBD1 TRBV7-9 TGTGCCAGCAGCGCCGGGACAGCTAATGAAAAACTGTTTTTT CASSAGTANEKLFF
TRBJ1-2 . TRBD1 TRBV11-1 TGTGCCAGCAGCGAAGCCGGACAGGGGAACTATGGCTACACCTTC CASSEAGQGNYGYTF
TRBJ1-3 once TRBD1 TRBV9 TGTGCCAGCAGCTCGCGGGGGGACAGGGCCACCTCTGGAAACACCATATATTTT CASSSRGDRATSGNTIYF
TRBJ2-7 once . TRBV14 TGTGCCAGCAGCTCCCTTGGAGGGTTCCAGTACTTC CASSSLGGFQYF
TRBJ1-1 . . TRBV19 TGTGCCAGTAGGCCCACTCCAGGGGACACTGAAGCTTTCTTT CASRPTPGDTEAFF
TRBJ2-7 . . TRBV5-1 TGCGCCGGGGCTCGTGATCCCGGGAGCTCCTACGAGCAGTACTTC CAGARDPGSSYEQYF
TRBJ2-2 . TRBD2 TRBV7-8 TGTGCCAGCAGCTTTGGACTAGCATCGGCCGGGGAGCTGTTTTTT CASSFGLASAGELFF
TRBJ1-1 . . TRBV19 TGTGCCAGTAGCTTGGGGGAGGACACTGAAGCTTTCTTT CASSLGEDTEAFF
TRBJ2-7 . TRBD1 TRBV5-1 TGCGCCAGCAGCTTGACGGTAGGGGGCATCAGCTACGAGCAGTACTTC CASSLTVGGISYEQYF
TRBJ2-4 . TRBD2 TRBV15 TGTGCCACCAGCGCGGGTGGAGCGGGGGTACTCAAAAACATTCAGTACTTC CATSAGGAGVLKNIQYF
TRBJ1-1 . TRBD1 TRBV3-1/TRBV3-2 TGTGCCAGCAAAAGGACAGGCGGGTTGAACACTGAAGCTTTCTTT CASKRTGGLNTEAFF
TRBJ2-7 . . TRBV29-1 TGCAGCGTTGTTTTGACAGAGTTCCCCTACGAGCAGTACTTC CSVVLTEFPYEQYF
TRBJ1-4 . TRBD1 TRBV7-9 TGTGCCAGCAGCAGGGACAGCACAACTAATGAAAAACTGTTTTTT CASSRDSTTNEKLFF
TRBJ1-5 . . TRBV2 TGTGCCAGCAGGGAAAATACATTGGGCAATCAGCCCCAGCATTTT CASRENTLGNQPQHF